This TCR beta chain was obtained from a study of T cells of healthy individuals. Germline V gene data show CDR1 as SGHRS and CDR2 as YFSETQ. The CDR3 covers 16 residues. V gave up 0 bases and J gave up 9 bases, with 16 bases separating them. A single record per CDR3 protein comes from TCRdb applying MiXCR to the 5' RACE reads. Among approximately 89,000 distinct CDR3 sequences listed, about 5% were seen once. This clonotype occurred many times. This clonotype was sampled from a female donor in good health. The genes are TRBV5-1 and TRBJ1-6; D unresolved. CDR3 in DNA: TGCGCCAGCAGCTTGGCCGCCGGGAGGTCCGGTTCACCCCTCCACTTT. It is translated as CASSLAAGRSGSPLHF.